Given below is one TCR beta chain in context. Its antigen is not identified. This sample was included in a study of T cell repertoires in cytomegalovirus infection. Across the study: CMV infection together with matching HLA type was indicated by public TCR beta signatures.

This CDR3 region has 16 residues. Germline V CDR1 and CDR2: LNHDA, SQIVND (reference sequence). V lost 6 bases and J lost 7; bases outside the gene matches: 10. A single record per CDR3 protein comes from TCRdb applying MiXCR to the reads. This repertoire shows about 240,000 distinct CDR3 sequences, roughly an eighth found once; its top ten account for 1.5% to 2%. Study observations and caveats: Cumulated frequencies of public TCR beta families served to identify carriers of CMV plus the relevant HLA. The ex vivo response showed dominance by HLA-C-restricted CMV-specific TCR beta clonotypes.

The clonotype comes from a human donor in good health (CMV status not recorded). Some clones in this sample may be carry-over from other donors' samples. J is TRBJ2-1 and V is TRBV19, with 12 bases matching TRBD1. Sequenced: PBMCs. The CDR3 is CASRTRDRGLRNEQFF. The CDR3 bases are TGTGCCAGTAGAACCAGGGACAGGGGGCTGAGGAATGAGCAGTTCTTC. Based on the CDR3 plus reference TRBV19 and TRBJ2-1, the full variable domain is DGGITQSPKYLFRKEGQNVTLSCEQNLNHDAMYWYRQDPGQGLRLIYYSQIVNDFQKGDIAEGYSVSREKKESFPLTVTSAQKNPTAFYLCASRTRDRGLRNEQFFGPGTRLTVL.